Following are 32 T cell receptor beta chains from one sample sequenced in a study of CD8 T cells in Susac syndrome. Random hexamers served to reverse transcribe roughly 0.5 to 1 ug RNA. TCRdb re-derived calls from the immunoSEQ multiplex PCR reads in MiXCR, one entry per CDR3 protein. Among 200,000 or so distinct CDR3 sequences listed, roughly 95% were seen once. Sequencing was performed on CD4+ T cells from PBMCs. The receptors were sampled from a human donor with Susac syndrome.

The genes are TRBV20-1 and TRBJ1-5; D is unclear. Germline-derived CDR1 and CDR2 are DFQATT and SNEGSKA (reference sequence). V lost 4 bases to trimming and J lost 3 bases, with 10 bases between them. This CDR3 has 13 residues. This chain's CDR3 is CSATGQANQPQHF. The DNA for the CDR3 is TGCAGTGCTACTGGTCAGGCCAATCAGCCCCAGCATTTT.

DNA for the CDR3: TGTGCCAGCAGCCCGTTGGGGGTCGTGACCGGTGAAGCTTTCTTT. This codes for CASSPLGVVTGEAFF. The V call is TRBV3-1, the J call TRBJ1-1; possible D gene TRBD1, 5 bases. This CDR3 has 15 residues. V was pared by 4 bases and J by 7 bases, with 19 bases between. Germline V lookup: CDR1 LGHDT, CDR2 YNNKEL (reference sequence).

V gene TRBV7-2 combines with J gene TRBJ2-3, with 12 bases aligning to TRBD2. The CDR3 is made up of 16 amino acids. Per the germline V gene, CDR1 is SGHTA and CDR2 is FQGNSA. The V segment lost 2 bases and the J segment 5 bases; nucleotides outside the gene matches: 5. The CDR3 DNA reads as TGTGCCAGCAGCTTACTAGCGGGGGGGGGTAAAGATACGCAGTATTTT. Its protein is CASSLLAGGGKDTQYF. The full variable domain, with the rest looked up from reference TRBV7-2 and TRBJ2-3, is GAGVSQSPSNKVTEKGKDVELRCDPISGHTALYWYRQSLGQGLEFLIYFQGNSAPDKSGLPSDRFSAERTGGSVSTLTIQRTQQEDSAVYLCASSLLAGGGKDTQYFGPGTRLTVL.

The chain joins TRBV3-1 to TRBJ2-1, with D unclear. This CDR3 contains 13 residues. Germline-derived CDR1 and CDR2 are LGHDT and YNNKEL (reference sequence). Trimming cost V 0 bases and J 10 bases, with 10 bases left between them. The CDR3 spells CASSQDNSFEQFF. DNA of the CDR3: TGTGCCAGCAGCCAAGATAATTCCTTCGAGCAGTTCTTC.

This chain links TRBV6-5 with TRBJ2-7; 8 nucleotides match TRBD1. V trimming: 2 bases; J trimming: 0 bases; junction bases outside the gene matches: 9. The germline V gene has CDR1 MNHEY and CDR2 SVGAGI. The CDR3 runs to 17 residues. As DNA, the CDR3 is TGTGCCAGCAGTTACCCCCCCCAGGGGGCTCCCTCCTACGAGCAGTACTTC. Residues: CASSYPPQGAPSYEQYF.

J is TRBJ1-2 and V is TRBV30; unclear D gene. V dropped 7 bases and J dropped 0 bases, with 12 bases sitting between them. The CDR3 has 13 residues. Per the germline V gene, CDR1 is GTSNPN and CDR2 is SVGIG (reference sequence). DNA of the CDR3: TGTGCCTCCAAGGCAGAAGCTAACTATGGCTACACCTTC. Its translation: CASKAEANYGYTF.

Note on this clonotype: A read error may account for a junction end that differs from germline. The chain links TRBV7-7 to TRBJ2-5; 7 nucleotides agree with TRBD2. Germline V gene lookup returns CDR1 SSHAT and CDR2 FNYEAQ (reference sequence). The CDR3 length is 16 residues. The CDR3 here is CASSLALDRGGETQYF. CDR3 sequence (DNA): TGTGCTAGCAGCTTAGCGCTCGATCGGGGAGGGGAGACCCAGTACTTC.

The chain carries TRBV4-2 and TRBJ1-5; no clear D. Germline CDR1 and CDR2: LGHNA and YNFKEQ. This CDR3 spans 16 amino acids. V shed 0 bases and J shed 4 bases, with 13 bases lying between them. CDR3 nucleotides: TGTGCCAGCAGCCAAGATTGGGGAGAGCAAAATCAGCCCCAGCATTTT. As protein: CASSQDWGEQNQPQHF.

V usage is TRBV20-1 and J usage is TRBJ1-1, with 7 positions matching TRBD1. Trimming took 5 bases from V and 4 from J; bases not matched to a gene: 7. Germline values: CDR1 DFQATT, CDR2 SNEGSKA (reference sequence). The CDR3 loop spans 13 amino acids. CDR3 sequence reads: CSAPTGLGTEAFF. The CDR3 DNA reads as TGCAGTGCTCCGACAGGGTTGGGCACTGAAGCTTTCTTT.

The CDR3 sequence is CAWSSGGTPTYEQYF. The DNA of the CDR3 is TGTGCCTGGAGTTCGGGAGGGACGCCAACCTACGAGCAGTACTTC. The chain recombines TRBV30 with TRBJ2-7, with TRBD2 matching over 8 bases. CDR3 length: 15 amino acids. V lost 2 bases, J lost 2 bases, and 8 bases stayed unmatched. Germline V gene lookup returns CDR1 GTSNPN and CDR2 SVGIG (reference sequence).

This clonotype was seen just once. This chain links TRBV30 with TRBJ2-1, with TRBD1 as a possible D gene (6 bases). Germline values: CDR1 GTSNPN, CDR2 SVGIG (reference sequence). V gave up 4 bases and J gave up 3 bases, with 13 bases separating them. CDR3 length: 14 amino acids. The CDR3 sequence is CAWTGAGFYNEQFF. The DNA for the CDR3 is TGTGCCTGGACAGGGGCCGGGTTCTACAATGAGCAGTTCTTC.

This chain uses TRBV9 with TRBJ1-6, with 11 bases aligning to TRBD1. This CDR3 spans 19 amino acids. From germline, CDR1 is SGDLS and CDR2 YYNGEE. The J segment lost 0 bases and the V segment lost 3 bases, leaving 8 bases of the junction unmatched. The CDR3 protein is CASSAPGQGADSYNSPLHF. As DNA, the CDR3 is TGTGCCAGCAGCGCCCCTGGACAGGGGGCCGACTCCTATAATTCACCCCTCCACTTT.

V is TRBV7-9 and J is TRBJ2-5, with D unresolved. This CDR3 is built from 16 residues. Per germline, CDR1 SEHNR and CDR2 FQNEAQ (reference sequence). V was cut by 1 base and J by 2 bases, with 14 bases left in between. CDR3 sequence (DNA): TGTGCCAGCAGCTTAGTTCCCTTCGCCAGGCAAGAGACCCAGTACTTC. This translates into CASSLVPFARQETQYF.

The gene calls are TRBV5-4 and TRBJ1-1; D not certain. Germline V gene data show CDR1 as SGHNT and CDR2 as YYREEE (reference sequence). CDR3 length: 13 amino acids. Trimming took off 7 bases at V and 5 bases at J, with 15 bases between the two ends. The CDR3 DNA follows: TGTGCCAGCCAGCAGTGGATGGGGACTGAAGCTTTCTTT. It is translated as CASQQWMGTEAFF.

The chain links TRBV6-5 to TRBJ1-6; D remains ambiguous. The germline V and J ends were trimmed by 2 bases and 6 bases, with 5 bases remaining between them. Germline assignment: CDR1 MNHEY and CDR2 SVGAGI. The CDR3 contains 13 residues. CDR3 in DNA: TGTGCCAGCAGTTACGGGGTTAATTCACCCCTCCACTTT. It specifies CASSYGVNSPLHF.

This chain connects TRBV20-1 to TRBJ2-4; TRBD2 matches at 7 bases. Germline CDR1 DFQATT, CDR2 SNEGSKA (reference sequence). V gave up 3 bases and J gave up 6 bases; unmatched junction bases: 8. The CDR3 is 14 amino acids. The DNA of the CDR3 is TGCAGTGCTAGCCCTAGCGGTAATCTAAACATTCAGTACTTC. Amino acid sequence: CSASPSGNLNIQYF.

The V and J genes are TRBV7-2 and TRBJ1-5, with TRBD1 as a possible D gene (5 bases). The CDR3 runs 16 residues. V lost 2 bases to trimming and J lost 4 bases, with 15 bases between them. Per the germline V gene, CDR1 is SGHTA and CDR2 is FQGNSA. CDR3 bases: TGTGCCAGCAGCTTAAGGGGTGGGGCAAATAATCAGCCCCAGCATTTT. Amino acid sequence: CASSLRGGANNQPQHF. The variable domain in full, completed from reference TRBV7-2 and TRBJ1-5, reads GAGVSQSPSNKVTEKGKDVELRCDPISGHTALYWYRQSLGQGLEFLIYFQGNSAPDKSGLPSDRFSAERTGGSVSTLTIQRTQQEDSAVYLCASSLRGGANNQPQHFGDGTRLSIL.

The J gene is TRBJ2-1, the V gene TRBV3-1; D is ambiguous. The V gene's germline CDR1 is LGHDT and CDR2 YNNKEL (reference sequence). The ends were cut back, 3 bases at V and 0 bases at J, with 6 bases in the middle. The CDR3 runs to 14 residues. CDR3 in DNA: TGTGCCAGCAGCCAGCCGAGCTCCTACAATGAGCAGTTCTTC. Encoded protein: CASSQPSSYNEQFF.

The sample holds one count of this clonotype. As DNA, the CDR3 is TGCAGCGTTCGCCGGACACCGATCACAGATACGCAGTATTTT. Its translation: CSVRRTPITDTQYF. The chain carries TRBV29-1 and TRBJ2-3, with D perhaps TRBD1 (5 bases). CDR3 length: 14 amino acids. Germline values: CDR1 SQVTM, CDR2 ANQGSEA. The V end was cut by 5 bases, the J end by 2 bases, with 14 bases between.

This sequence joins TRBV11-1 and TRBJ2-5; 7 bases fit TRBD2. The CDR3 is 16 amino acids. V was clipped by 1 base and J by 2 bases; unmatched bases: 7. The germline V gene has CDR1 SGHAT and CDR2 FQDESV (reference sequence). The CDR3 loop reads CASSLERRGTQETQYF. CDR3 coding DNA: TGTGCCAGCAGCTTAGAACGGCGGGGGACTCAAGAGACCCAGTACTTC.

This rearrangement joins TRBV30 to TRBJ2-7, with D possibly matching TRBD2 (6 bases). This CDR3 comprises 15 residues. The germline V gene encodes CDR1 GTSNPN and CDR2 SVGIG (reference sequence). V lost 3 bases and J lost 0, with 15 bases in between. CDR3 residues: CAWRLRTMSSYEQYF. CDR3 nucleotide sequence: TGTGCCTGGAGACTGAGGACTATGAGCTCCTACGAGCAGTACTTC.

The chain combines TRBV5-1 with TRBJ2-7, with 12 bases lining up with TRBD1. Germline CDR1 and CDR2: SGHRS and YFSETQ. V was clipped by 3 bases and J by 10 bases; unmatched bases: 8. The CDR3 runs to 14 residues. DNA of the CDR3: TGCGCCAGCAGCTCCAGGGACAGGGGGCCGGAACAGTACTTC. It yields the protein CASSSRDRGPEQYF.

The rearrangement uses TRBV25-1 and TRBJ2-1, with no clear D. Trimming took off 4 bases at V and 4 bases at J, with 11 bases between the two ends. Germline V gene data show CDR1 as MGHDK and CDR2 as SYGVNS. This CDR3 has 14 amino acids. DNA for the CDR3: TGTGCCAGCAGTGGCCGTCAGACATACAATGAGCAGTTCTTC. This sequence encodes CASSGRQTYNEQFF.

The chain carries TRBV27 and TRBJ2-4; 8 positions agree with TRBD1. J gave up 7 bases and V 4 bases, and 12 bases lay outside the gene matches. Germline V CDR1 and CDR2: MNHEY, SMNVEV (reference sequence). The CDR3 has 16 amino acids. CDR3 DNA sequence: TGTGCCAGCAGTTATGGGACAGGCGGGGTTAGGAACATTCAGTACTTC. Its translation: CASSYGTGGVRNIQYF.

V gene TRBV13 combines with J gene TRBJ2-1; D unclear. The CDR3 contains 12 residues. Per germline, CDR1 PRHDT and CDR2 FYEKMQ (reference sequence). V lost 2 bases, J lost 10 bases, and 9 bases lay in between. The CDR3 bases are TGTGCCAGCAGCTTACTTGACGGGGAGCAGTTCTTC. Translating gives CASSLLDGEQFF.

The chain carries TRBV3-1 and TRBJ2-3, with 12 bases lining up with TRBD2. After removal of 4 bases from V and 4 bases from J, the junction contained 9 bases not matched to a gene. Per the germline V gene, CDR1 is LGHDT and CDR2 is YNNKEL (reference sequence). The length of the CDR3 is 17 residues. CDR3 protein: CASSLLLAGGSPDTQYF. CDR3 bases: TGTGCCAGCAGCCTATTACTAGCGGGGGGTAGCCCAGATACGCAGTATTTT.

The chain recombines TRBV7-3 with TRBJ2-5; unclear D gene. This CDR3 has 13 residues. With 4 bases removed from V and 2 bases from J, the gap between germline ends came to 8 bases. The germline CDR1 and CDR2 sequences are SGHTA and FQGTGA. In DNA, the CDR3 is TGTGCCAGCAGCTCCGGGCCTCAAGAGACCCAGTACTTC. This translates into CASSSGPQETQYF.

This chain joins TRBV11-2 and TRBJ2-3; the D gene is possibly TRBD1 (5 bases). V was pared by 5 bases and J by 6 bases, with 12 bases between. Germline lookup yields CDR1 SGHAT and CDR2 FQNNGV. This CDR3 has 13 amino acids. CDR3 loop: CASSQLRVDTQYF. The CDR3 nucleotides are TGTGCCAGCAGCCAACTCAGGGTTGATACGCAGTATTTT.

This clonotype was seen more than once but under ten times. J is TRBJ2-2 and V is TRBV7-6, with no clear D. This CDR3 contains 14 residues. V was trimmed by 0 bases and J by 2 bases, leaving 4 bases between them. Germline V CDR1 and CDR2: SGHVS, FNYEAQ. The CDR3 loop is CASSLAQNTGELFF. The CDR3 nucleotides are TGTGCCAGCAGCTTAGCCCAAAACACCGGGGAGCTGTTTTTT.

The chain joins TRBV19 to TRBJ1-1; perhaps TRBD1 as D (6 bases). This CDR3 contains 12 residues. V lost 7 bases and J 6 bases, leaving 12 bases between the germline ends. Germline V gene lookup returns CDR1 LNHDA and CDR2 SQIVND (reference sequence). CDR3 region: CASNFRGAEAFF. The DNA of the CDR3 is TGTGCCAGTAATTTCAGGGGCGCTGAAGCTTTCTTT.

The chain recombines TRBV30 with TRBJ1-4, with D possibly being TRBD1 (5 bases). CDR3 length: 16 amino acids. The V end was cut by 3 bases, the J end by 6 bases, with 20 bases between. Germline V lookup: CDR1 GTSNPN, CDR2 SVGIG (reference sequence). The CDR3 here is CAWRETGLGSDEKLFF. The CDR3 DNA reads TGTGCCTGGAGAGAGACGGGACTCGGGAGCGATGAAAAACTGTTTTTT.

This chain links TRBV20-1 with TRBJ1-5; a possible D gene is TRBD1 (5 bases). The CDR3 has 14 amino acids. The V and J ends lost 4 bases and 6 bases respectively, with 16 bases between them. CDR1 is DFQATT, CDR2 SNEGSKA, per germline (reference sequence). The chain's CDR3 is CSATSGRGGQPQHF. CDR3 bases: TGCAGTGCTACCTCCGGGAGGGGAGGTCAGCCCCAGCATTTT.